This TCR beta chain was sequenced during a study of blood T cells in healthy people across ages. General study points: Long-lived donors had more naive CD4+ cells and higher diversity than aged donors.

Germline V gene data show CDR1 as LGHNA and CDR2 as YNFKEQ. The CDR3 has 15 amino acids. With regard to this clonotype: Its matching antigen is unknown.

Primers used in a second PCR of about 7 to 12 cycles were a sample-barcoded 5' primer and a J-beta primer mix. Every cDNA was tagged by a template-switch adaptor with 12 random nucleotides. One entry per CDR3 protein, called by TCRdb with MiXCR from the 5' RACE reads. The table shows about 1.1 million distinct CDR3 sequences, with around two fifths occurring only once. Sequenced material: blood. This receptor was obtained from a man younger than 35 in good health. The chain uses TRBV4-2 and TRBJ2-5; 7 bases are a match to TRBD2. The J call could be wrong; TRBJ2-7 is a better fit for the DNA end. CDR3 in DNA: TGTGCCAGCAGCCAAGATGCTAGCGGAACGACCGAGCAGTACTTC. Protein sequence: CASSQDASGTTEQYF.